This paragraph covers one T cell receptor beta chain sequence. Its antigen is undetermined. MiXCR, run by TCRdb on the PCR reads, gives a single entry per CDR3 protein. Found here are some 650,000 distinct CDR3 sequences, roughly 21% of them singletons; the top ten hold roughly 0.83%. There are 17 residues in the CDR3. V gave up 2 bases and J gave up 0 bases; unmatched junction bases: 6. Germline V gene data show CDR1 as LNHDA and CDR2 as SQIVND (reference sequence). This entry comes from a study of molecular identifiers for immune sequencing clone quantification. Regarding the study as a whole: Molecules of identical TCR sharing a barcode could underestimate highly expanded clone sizes.

The receptor was derived from a human donor in good health. Some libraries in this study had Jurkat cell RNA spiked in. Sequenced sample: naive CD8+ T cells from blood, with Jurkat cell RNA spiked in. This sample's subset: FACS-sorted CD8+CD4-CCR7+CD45RA+ naive T cells. The V and J genes are TRBV19 and TRBJ2-3; 9 positions agree with TRBD2. The CDR3 DNA reads TGTGCCAGTAGTATATGGGGTAGCGGGGGAAGCACAGATACGCAGTATTTT. Its protein is CASSIWGSGGSTDTQYF. The full variable domain, in which reference TRBV19 and TRBJ2-3 provide the parts outside the CDR3, is DGGITQSPKYLFRKEGQNVTLSCEQNLNHDAMYWYRQDPGQGLRLIYYSQIVNDFQKGDIAEGYSVSREKKESFPLTVTSAQKNPTAFYLCASSIWGSGGSTDTQYFGPGTRLTVL.